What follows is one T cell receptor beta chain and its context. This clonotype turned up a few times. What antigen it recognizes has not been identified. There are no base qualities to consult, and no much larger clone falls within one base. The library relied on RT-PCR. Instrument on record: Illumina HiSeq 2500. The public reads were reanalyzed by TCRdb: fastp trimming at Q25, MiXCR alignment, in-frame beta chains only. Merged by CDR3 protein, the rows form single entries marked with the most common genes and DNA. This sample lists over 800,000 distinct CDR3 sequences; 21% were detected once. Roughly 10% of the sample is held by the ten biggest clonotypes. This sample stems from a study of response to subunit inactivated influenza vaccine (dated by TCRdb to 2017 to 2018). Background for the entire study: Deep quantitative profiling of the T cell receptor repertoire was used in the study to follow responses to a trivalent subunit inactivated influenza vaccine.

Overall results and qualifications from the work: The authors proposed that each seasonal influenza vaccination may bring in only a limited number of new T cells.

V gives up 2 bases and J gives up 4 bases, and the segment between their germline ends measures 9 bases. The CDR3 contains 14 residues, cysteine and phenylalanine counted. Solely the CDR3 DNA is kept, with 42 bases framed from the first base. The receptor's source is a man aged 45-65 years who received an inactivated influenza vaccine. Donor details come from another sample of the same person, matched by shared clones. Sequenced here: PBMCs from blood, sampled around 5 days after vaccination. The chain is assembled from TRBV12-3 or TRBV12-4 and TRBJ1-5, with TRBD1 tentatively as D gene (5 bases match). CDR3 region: CASSLQGLNQPQHF. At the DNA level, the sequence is TGTGCCAGCAGTTTACAGGGCCTTAATCAGCCCCAGCATTTT.